Below are 7 T cell receptor beta chains sequenced from a single sample in a study of cytomegalovirus exposure and HLA in healthy donors (dated 2017 in TCRdb). The library was produced with the immunoSEQ multiplex PCR assay. For the multiplex PCR, a mixture combining 60 forward primers for TCR Vbeta segments and 13 reverse primers for TCR Jbeta segments was used. TCRdb retrieved this table from immuneACCESS and kept in-frame rearrangements only. Not all clones are present; in checked studies, unresolved V genes account for under half, and no reason is known for the remainder. The sample table contains 130,000 to 150,000 clones; only one count was recorded for 65% to 85% of them. Of the sample, 6.5% to 8% is held by the ten largest clones. Sequencing used PBMCs. These receptors came from a middle-aged woman in good health and CMV-seropositive.

The chain has TRBV11-2 and TRBJ2-7, with TRBD2 identical over 7 bases. J gave up 0 bases and V 4 bases, and 6 bases lay outside the gene matches. Germline V gives CDR1 SGHAT, CDR2 FQNNGV. The CDR3 runs 15 residues. CDR3 DNA sequence: TGTGCCAGCAGCTGGCTAGCGGCCACCTCCTACGAGCAGTACTTC. Protein product: CASSWLAATSYEQYF.

A single count supports this clone. V usage is TRBV6-5 and J usage is TRBJ1-2, with D tentatively TRBD1 (6 bases). V gave up 6 bases and J gave up 8 bases, with 10 bases separating them. Germline assignment: CDR1 MNHEY and CDR2 SVGAGI. There are 11 residues in the CDR3. Here the CDR3 DNA reads TGTGCCAGCAGACAGGGATTGGGCTACACCTTC. This encodes CASRQGLGYTF.

In its sample, this clone was seen a few times. This chain links TRBV10-3 with TRBJ2-7; 8 bases agree with TRBD1. Looked up from germline, CDR1 is ENHRY and CDR2 is SYGVKD. The CDR3 runs to 14 residues. Losses at the gene ends were 10 bases for V and 3 bases for J; bases not matched to a gene: 11. The CDR3 loop is CATSDGRGRYEQYF. In DNA form, the CDR3 reads TGTGCCACCTCAGACGGCAGGGGGCGCTACGAGCAGTACTTC.

The CDR3 region is CASSTTDRAFYGYTF. As DNA, the CDR3 is TGTGCCAGCAGCACGACGGACAGGGCCTTCTATGGCTACACCTTC. V is TRBV5-6 and J is TRBJ1-2; the match to TRBD1 covers 8 bases. Germline CDR1 reads SGHDT; CDR2 reads YYEEEE. With 4 bases clipped from V and 4 bases from J, the junction kept 9 bases outside the gene matches. CDR3 size: 15 residues. Together with reference TRBV5-6 and TRBJ1-2, the CDR3 gives the full variable domain: DAGVTQSPTHLIKTRGQQVTLRCSPKSGHDTVSWYQQALGQGPQFIFQYYEEEERQRGNFPDRFSGHQFPNYSSELNVNALLLGDSALYLCASSTTDRAFYGYTFGSGTRLTVV.

J is TRBJ2-3 and V is TRBV5-1; unclear D gene. Trimming pared 0 bases from V and 0 bases from J, leaving 8 bases between. Germline V CDR1 and CDR2: SGHRS, YFSETQ. This CDR3 spans 15 amino acids. CDR3: CASSLVGTSTDTQYF. CDR3 sequence (DNA): TGCGCCAGCAGCTTGGTGGGCACAAGCACAGATACGCAGTATTTT.

This clone was found a few times. The gene calls are TRBV19 and TRBJ2-2, with D possibly TRBD2 on 6 matching bases. The CDR3 totals 16 residues. Germline values: CDR1 LNHDA, CDR2 SQIVND (reference sequence). Trimming pared 7 bases from V and 4 bases from J, leaving 19 bases between. The CDR3 DNA follows: TGTGCCAGTACCCTCGGCGGGACCTTGCTCACCGGGGAGCTGTTTTTT. The encoded protein is CASTLGGTLLTGELFF.

This chain joins TRBV19 and TRBJ1-6; 8 nucleotides match TRBD1. The CDR3 covers 13 residues. V was clipped by 7 bases and J by 7 bases; unmatched bases: 3. The germline CDR1 and CDR2 sequences are LNHDA and SQIVND (reference sequence). CDR3 nucleotides: TGTGCCAGTAAGACAGGGGACAATTCACCCCTCCACTTT. Amino acid sequence: CASKTGDNSPLHF.